This paragraph reports one TCR beta chain. UMI labels and 5' RACE were used to prepare the TRB cDNA libraries. TCRdb re-called the 5' RACE reads and gives one entry per CDR3 protein, without DNA. The sample data list tens of thousands of distinct CDR3 sequences. CDR1 and CDR2 from the germline V gene are MNHEY and SVGEGT. The CDR3 has 12 residues. The data were taken from a study of CXCR3-negative and CXCR3-positive naive CD8 T cells. The receptor was derived from a human donor in good health. Some clones in this sample may be carry-over from other donors' samples. The sequenced material came from naive CXCR3- CD8+ T cells from blood. Documented subset: CD45RO-CCR7+CD27+CD95- naive CD8+ T cells lacking CXCR3 (TNR3-). The chain combines TRBV6-2 or TRBV6-3 with TRBJ2-1. The CDR3 spells CASSYSMGEQFF.